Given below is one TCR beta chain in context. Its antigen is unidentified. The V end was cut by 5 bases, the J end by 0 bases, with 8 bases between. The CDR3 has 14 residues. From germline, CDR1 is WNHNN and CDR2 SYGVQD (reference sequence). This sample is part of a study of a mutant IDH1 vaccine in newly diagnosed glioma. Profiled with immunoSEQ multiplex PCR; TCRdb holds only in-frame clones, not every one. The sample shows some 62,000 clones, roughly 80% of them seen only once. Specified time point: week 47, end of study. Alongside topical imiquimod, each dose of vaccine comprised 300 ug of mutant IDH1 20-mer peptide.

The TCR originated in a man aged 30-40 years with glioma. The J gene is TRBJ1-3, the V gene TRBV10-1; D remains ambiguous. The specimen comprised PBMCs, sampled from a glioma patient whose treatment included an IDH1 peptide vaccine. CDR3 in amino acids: CASSSDLSGNTIYF. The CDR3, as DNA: TGCGCCAGCAGTTCTGACCTCTCTGGAAACACCATATATTTT.